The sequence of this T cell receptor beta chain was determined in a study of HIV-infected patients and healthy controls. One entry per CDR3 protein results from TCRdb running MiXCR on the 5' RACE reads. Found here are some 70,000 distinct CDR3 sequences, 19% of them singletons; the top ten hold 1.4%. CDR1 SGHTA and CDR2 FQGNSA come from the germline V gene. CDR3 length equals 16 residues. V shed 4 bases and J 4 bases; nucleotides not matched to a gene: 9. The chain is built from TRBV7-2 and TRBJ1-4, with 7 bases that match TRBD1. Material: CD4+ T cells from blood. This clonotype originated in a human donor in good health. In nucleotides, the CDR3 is TGTGCCAGCAGCTCGTTCCCGGGACAGATTAATGAAAAACTGTTTTTT. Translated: CASSSFPGQINEKLFF.